The next 29 T cell receptor beta chains were all read from a single sample in a study of memory CD4+ T cells and cytomegalovirus serostatus (dated by TCRdb to between 2018 and 2020). Single viable CD3+CD4+CD8-CD45RO+ cells were sorted as memory CD4+ T cells on a FACSAria II. The method was the immunoSEQ multiplex PCR assay. TCRdb provides this immuneACCESS table in a form limited to in-frame rearrangements. Some clones are lacking; in checked studies, under half of them reflect an unresolved V gene, and why the rest are absent is not known. This sample has 40,000 to 50,000 clones in its table, and around 76% of those were observed once. In total, the top ten clones hold approximately 1.9% of the sample. Sequencing was done on a sample of memory CD4+ T cells from blood. The origin of the receptors is an adult in good health and CMV-seronegative.

This rearrangement joins TRBV7-2 to TRBJ1-2; D remains ambiguous. The CDR3 loop spans 13 amino acids. V was trimmed by 2 bases and J by 1 base, leaving 5 bases between them. CDR1 SGHTA and CDR2 FQGNSA come from the germline V gene. The CDR3 DNA follows: TGTGCCAGCAGCTTATCGTATAACTATGGCTACACCTTC. Translating it yields CASSLSYNYGYTF.

The chain recombines TRBV28 with TRBJ1-1; D is uncertain. V lost 2 bases to trimming and J lost 1 base, with 8 bases between them. Germline CDR1 and CDR2: MDHEN and SYDVKM. The CDR3 sequence is 14 residues long. CDR3 amino acids: CASSLIFSNTEAFF. The DNA of the CDR3 is TGTGCCAGCAGTTTAATTTTTTCGAACACTGAAGCTTTCTTT. The complete variable domain, with remaining parts taken from reference TRBV28 and TRBJ1-1, reads DVKVTQSSRYLVKRTGEKVFLECVQDMDHENMFWYRQDPGLGLRLIYFSYDVKMKEKGDIPEGYSVSREKKERFSLILESASTNQTSMYLCASSLIFSNTEAFFGQGTRLTVV.

The chain employs TRBV18 and TRBJ1-1; maybe TRBD1 (5 bases). The CDR3 runs 14 residues. CDR1 is KGHSH, CDR2 LQKENI, per germline. Deletions cut 1 base from V and 5 bases from J, with 11 bases between. The DNA of the CDR3 is TGTGCCAGCTCACCACGGGGCATGGGGACTGAAGCTTTCTTT. Translation: CASSPRGMGTEAFF.

The rearrangement uses TRBV7-3 and TRBJ2-2; tentatively, D is TRBD1 (5 bases). Per germline, CDR1 SGHTA and CDR2 FQGTGA. This CDR3 contains 13 residues. V was shortened by 5 bases and J by 5 bases, with 9 bases between the two germline ends. CDR3 region: CASSPTVTGELFF. In DNA form, the CDR3 reads TGTGCCAGCAGCCCGACAGTTACCGGGGAGCTGTTTTTT.

The rearrangement links TRBV5-1 to TRBJ1-6; no reliable D call. Trimming left V 5 bases short and J 8 bases short, with 8 bases between. Germline V CDR1 and CDR2: SGHRS, YFSETQ. The CDR3 spans 12 residues. CDR3 in amino acids: CASRLDDSPLHF. The CDR3 DNA follows: TGCGCCAGCAGGCTGGACGATTCACCCCTCCACTTT.

The rearrangement links TRBV15 to TRBJ1-5; TRBD1 agrees at 8 bases. Germline loops: CDR1 LNHNV, CDR2 YYDKDF (reference sequence). This CDR3 contains 14 residues. J gave up 6 bases and V 5 bases, and 6 bases lay outside the gene matches. The CDR3 coding sequence is TGTGCCACCAGCTCGGACAGGGTATTTCAGCCCCAGCATTTT. This translates into CATSSDRVFQPQHF.

The chain links TRBV15 to TRBJ1-1; D is unclear. Germline V gene lookup returns CDR1 LNHNV and CDR2 YYDKDF (reference sequence). Trimming shortened V by 4 bases and J by 0 bases, and 9 bases separated the two germline ends. The CDR3 extends over 14 amino acids. The CDR3 is CATSTATLNTEAFF. Written as DNA, the CDR3 is TGTGCCACCAGCACAGCCACTCTGAACACTGAAGCTTTCTTT.

The chain carries TRBV5-4 and TRBJ2-3; a possible D gene is TRBD2 (7 bases). V was shortened by 0 bases and J by 2 bases, with 13 bases between the two germline ends. CDR3 length: 16 residues. Germline-derived CDR1 and CDR2 are SGHNT and YYREEE (reference sequence). Here the CDR3 reads CASSLAAGATTDTQYF. For the CDR3, the DNA is TGTGCCAGCAGCTTGGCGGCGGGGGCCACCACAGATACGCAGTATTTT.

The V and J genes are TRBV5-1 and TRBJ2-3; the D is unclear. The CDR3 is made up of 14 amino acids. The ends were cut back, 8 bases at V and 0 bases at J, with 13 bases in the middle. The V gene's germline CDR1 is SGHRS and CDR2 YFSETQ. CDR3 DNA: TGCGCCAGTCGACCGTTAGGGAGCACAGATACGCAGTATTTT. This translates into CASRPLGSTDTQYF.

This clone has a single count. CDR3 in amino acids: CASSRGQGALDEQFF. For the CDR3, the DNA is TGTGCCAGCAGCCGGGGACAGGGCGCCTTGGATGAGCAGTTCTTC. This sequence joins TRBV11-2 and TRBJ2-1; 9 bases agree with TRBD1. This CDR3 has 15 residues. The V and J ends lost 5 bases and 8 bases, in that order; junction bases with no gene match: 10. Germline V gene lookup returns CDR1 SGHAT and CDR2 FQNNGV.

V gene TRBV18 combines with J gene TRBJ1-2; no reliable D call. The CDR3 has 15 residues. The V gene lost 0 bases and the J gene lost 4 bases, with 12 bases spanning the gap. Germline values: CDR1 KGHSH, CDR2 LQKENI. CDR3 sequence (DNA): TGTGCCAGCTCACCACCGGCCTTCTACGCCTATGGCTACACCTTC. Translating gives CASSPPAFYAYGYTF.

J is TRBJ2-7 and V is TRBV6-5; unclear D gene. This CDR3 has 12 residues. Trimming took off 5 bases at V and 1 base at J, with 6 bases between the two ends. Germline assignment: CDR1 MNHEY and CDR2 SVGAGI. The CDR3 protein is CASSRASYEQYF. The CDR3 nucleotides are TGTGCCAGCAGTCGGGCGTCCTACGAGCAGTACTTC.

The chain employs TRBV9 and TRBJ2-3, with TRBD1 matching 10 bases. Germline-derived CDR1 and CDR2 are SGDLS and YYNGEE. Trimming cost V 3 bases and J 3 bases; bases outside gene matches: 1. CDR3 length equals 14 residues. For the CDR3, the DNA is TGTGCCAGCAGCGGGACAGGGGGGACAGATACGCAGTATTTT. Residues: CASSGTGGTDTQYF. The full variable domain, with the rest looked up from reference TRBV9 and TRBJ2-3, is DSGVTQTPKHLITATGQRVTLRCSPRSGDLSVYWYQQSLDQGLQFLIQYYNGEERAKGNILERFSAQQFPDLHSELNLSSLELGDSALYFCASSGTGGTDTQYFGPGTRLTVL.

J is TRBJ1-2 and V is TRBV28; TRBD1 might be the D (6 bases). V was cut by 5 bases and J by 8 bases, with 18 bases left in between. Germline CDR1 reads MDHEN; CDR2 reads SYDVKM. The CDR3 runs to 14 residues. CDR3 protein: CASSILLGGKGYTF. The CDR3, as DNA: TGTGCCAGCAGTATCTTATTAGGGGGGAAGGGCTACACCTTC.

This chain joins TRBV7-6 and TRBJ1-3; no reliable D call. This CDR3 is built from 13 residues. V was trimmed by 5 bases and J by 2 bases, leaving 7 bases between them. CDR1 and CDR2 from the germline V gene are SGHVS and FNYEAQ. This chain's CDR3 is CASSRETGNTIYF. CDR3 DNA: TGTGCCAGCAGCCGTGAGACTGGAAACACCATATATTTT.

V usage is TRBV7-9 and J usage is TRBJ1-1; D possibly corresponds to TRBD1 (5 bases). Germline-derived CDR1 and CDR2 are SEHNR and FQNEAQ (reference sequence). Between the trimmed V and J ends, which lost 3 bases and 0 bases, there was a span of 14 bases. The CDR3 is made up of 16 amino acids. CDR3 protein: CASSLSGSVMNTEAFF. CDR3 DNA sequence: TGTGCCAGCAGCTTGTCAGGGAGTGTTATGAACACTGAAGCTTTCTTT.

V and J are TRBV7-9 and TRBJ1-1, with a weak D call TRBD1 (5 bases). CDR1 is SEHNR and CDR2 is FQNEAQ in the germline V gene (reference sequence). The germline V and J ends were trimmed by 0 bases and 8 bases, with 22 bases remaining between them. The length of the CDR3 is 17 residues. The CDR3 nucleotides are TGTGCCAGCAGCTTAGCCCACCGGGGCCGGGGGTACTTAGAAGCTTTCTTT. Its protein is CASSLAHRGRGYLEAFF.

This clone is medium-sized (0.01 to 0.1%) by share. The chain combines TRBV7-2 with TRBJ1-1; D perhaps matches TRBD1 (6 bases). CDR1 is SGHTA, CDR2 FQGNSA, per germline. Trimming pared 5 bases from V and 0 bases from J, leaving 13 bases between. This CDR3 region has 15 residues. For the CDR3, the DNA is TGTGCCAGCAGCCAGAGGGGGGGCGTGAACACTGAAGCTTTCTTT. Protein product: CASSQRGGVNTEAFF.

This clone was counted once. The chain uses TRBV6-5 and TRBJ1-1, with no clear D. The CDR3 length is 16 residues. The V end lost 2 bases, the J end lost 6 bases, and 19 bases lay between the germline ends. CDR1 and CDR2 (germline): MNHEY, SVGAGI. DNA for the CDR3: TGTGCCAGCAGTTACGAAGCGTCAAGTCGAGTGCCTGAAGCTTTCTTT. Translating it yields CASSYEASSRVPEAFF.

The chain is built from TRBV5-4 and TRBJ1-6, with TRBD1 as a possible D gene (6 bases). Trimming pared 4 bases from V and 3 bases from J, leaving 14 bases between. CDR1 SGHNT and CDR2 YYREEE come from the germline V gene (reference sequence). This CDR3 has 16 residues. DNA of the CDR3: TGTGCCAGCAGCACGGGGGGCGAAAACTATAATTCACCCCTCCACTTT. Amino acid sequence: CASSTGGENYNSPLHF.

The chain uses TRBV6-1 and TRBJ1-4; D unresolved. The CDR3 is made up of 13 amino acids. Trimming cost V 5 bases and J 8 bases, with 12 bases left between them. From germline, CDR1 is MNHNS and CDR2 SASEGT. The CDR3 is CASSPTLQEKLFF. The CDR3 DNA follows: TGTGCCAGCAGTCCGACACTCCAGGAAAAACTGTTTTTT.

The chain employs TRBV15 and TRBJ1-5; maybe TRBD1 (5 bases). With 5 bases removed from V and 5 bases from J, the gap between germline ends came to 10 bases. CDR3 length: 13 amino acids. Germline loops: CDR1 LNHNV, CDR2 YYDKDF (reference sequence). In nucleotides, the CDR3 is TGTGCCACCAGCGTCAGGGCTTATCAGCCCCAGCATTTT. It is translated as CATSVRAYQPQHF.

CDR3 coding DNA: TGTGCCACCAGCAGAGGAGACGGGTACTATGGCTACACCTTC. Its protein is CATSRGDGYYGYTF. This sequence joins TRBV15 and TRBJ1-2; D is undetermined. The V end was cut by 1 base, the J end by 3 bases, with 9 bases between. From germline, CDR1 is LNHNV and CDR2 YYDKDF (reference sequence). The CDR3 covers 14 residues.

This CDR3 is CASSFSGSDTQYF. For the CDR3, the DNA is TGCGCCAGCAGCTTTTCGGGGTCAGATACGCAGTATTTT. The genes are TRBV5-1 and TRBJ2-3; D possibly corresponds to TRBD2 (5 bases). There are 13 residues in the CDR3. The germline CDR1 and CDR2 sequences are SGHRS and YFSETQ. Trimming removed 2 bases at V and 4 bases at J, with 8 bases between.

J is TRBJ2-2 and V is TRBV7-9, with D unclear. Germline V gene lookup returns CDR1 SEHNR and CDR2 FQNEAQ (reference sequence). The CDR3 has 13 residues. V shed 5 bases and J shed 7 bases, with 11 bases lying between them. The CDR3 here is CASSTKGSGELFF. The CDR3 bases are TGTGCCAGCAGCACAAAGGGAAGCGGGGAGCTGTTTTTT.

The gene calls are TRBV15 and TRBJ2-3, with a possible D match to TRBD1 (5 bases). Trimming left V 2 bases short and J 1 base short, with 13 bases between. CDR3 size: 16 residues. Germline loops: CDR1 LNHNV, CDR2 YYDKDF (reference sequence). CDR3 sequence reads: CATSRNPTVGTDTQYF. CDR3 nucleotides: TGTGCCACCAGCAGAAACCCGACAGTCGGCACAGATACGCAGTATTTT.

V and J are TRBV19 and TRBJ2-7; possibly TRBD1 for D (5 bases). The CDR3 totals 13 residues. Per the germline V gene, CDR1 is LNHDA and CDR2 is SQIVND (reference sequence). CDR3 protein: CASQDKGQHEQYF. In nucleotides, the CDR3 is TGTGCAAGCCAGGACAAGGGGCAACACGAGCAGTACTTC. The full variable domain, its missing parts supplied by reference TRBV19 and TRBJ2-7, is DGGITQSPKYLFRKEGQNVTLSCEQNLNHDAMYWYRQDPGQGLRLIYYSQIVNDFQKGDIAEGYSVSREKKESFPLTVTSAQKNPTAFYLCASQDKGQHEQYFGPGTRLTVT.

A few counts support this clone. The chain uses TRBV28 and TRBJ2-1; no reliable D call. Germline-derived CDR1 and CDR2 are MDHEN and SYDVKM. V lost 2 bases to trimming and J lost 4 bases, with 9 bases between them. The CDR3 spans 14 residues. The CDR3 nucleotides are TGTGCCAGCAGTTTAGGCCTAAGATACAATGAGCAGTTCTTC. Protein sequence: CASSLGLRYNEQFF.

This clone appeared a single time. The gene calls are TRBV5-1 and TRBJ1-1; possibly TRBD1 for D (5 bases). The germline V gene encodes CDR1 SGHRS and CDR2 YFSETQ. Trimming cost V 1 base and J 5 bases, with 9 bases left between them. The CDR3 sequence is 13 residues long. The CDR3 nucleotides read TGCGCCAGCAGCTTGTCAGGGCAAACTGAAGCTTTCTTT. Translated: CASSLSGQTEAFF.